Listed here is a single T cell receptor (beta chain). Its antigen is unknown. The CDR3 totals 15 residues. CDR1 MNHNY and CDR2 SVGAGI come from the germline V gene (reference sequence). Between the trimmed V and J ends, which lost 0 bases and 5 bases, there was a span of 14 bases. This record comes from a study of cytomegalovirus exposure and HLA in healthy donors. Vbeta (60) and Jbeta (13) primers were used in the PCR. The table came from immunoSEQ multiplex PCR; TCRdb's copy has only in-frame clones and leaves some out. The sample holds roughly 88,000 clones, 69% seen once. Study findings and constraints: Later findings reportedly placed an Asian-associated ancestry cluster below the roughly 690-donor mean for N-insertions. The study carried out a later analysis of TCR beta sequences. It associated some 15,000 of them with specific HLA alleles at a false discovery rate of 0.05.

The specimen sequenced was PBMCs. This chain uses TRBV6-6 with TRBJ2-7; a possible D gene is TRBD1 (6 bases). The origin of this receptor is a man aged 50-59 years in good health and CMV-seronegative. CDR3 nucleotide sequence: TGTGCCAGCAGTTACTCGGCAGGGGCCCGGGACGAGCAGTACTTC. It yields the protein CASSYSAGARDEQYF.